These 25 T cell receptor beta chains were all obtained from the same sample, sequenced in a study of CD8 T cells in Susac syndrome. RNA, at about 0.45 to 1 ug, was reverse transcribed with random hexamers. TCRdb reprocessed the immunoSEQ multiplex PCR reads via MiXCR and lists one record per CDR3 protein. The sample records about 190,000 distinct CDR3 sequences, around 95% being singletons. The material sequenced was CD8+ T cells from PBMCs. The receptors stem from a human donor with Susac syndrome.

The genes are TRBV23-1 and TRBJ2-7; D remains unclear. TRBV23-1 is an open reading frame whose function is uncertain. With 8 bases removed from V and 2 bases from J, the gap between germline ends came to 16 bases. The CDR3 length is 14 residues. The CDR3 DNA reads as TGCGCCAGCGTCCGGAACAGTGCCCCCTACGAGCAGTACTTC. Amino acids: CASVRNSAPYEQYF.

This chain joins TRBV5-6 and TRBJ2-5; TRBD1 matches at 10 bases. The germline V gene encodes CDR1 SGHDT and CDR2 YYEEEE. With 3 bases clipped from V and 2 bases from J, the junction kept 1 base outside the gene matches. This CDR3 has 14 amino acids. CDR3 protein: CASSWDRGQETQYF. CDR3 DNA: TGTGCCAGCAGCTGGGACAGGGGACAAGAGACCCAGTACTTC.

V is TRBV27 and J is TRBJ1-5; 9 nucleotides match TRBD1. The length of the CDR3 is 13 residues. V lost 5 bases to trimming and J lost 7 bases; unmatched junction nucleotides: 3. The germline V gene has CDR1 MNHEY and CDR2 SMNVEV (reference sequence). The CDR3, as DNA: TGTGCCAGCAGTGAGGACAGGGGACAGCCCCAGCATTTT. Protein: CASSEDRGQPQHF.

The chain carries TRBV7-9 and TRBJ2-5; no clear D gene. Trimming removed 4 bases from V and 5 bases from J, with 17 bases in between. The CDR3 extends over 15 amino acids. Germline values: CDR1 SEHNR, CDR2 FQNEAQ (reference sequence). DNA of the CDR3: TGTGCCAGCAGCTCACCTCGGCGGACGGTGGAGACCCAGTACTTC. Translated, it gives CASSSPRRTVETQYF.

This chain uses TRBV12-3 or TRBV12-4 with TRBJ2-5; perhaps D is TRBD1 or TRBD2 (6 bases each). Trimming left V 5 bases short and J 0 bases short, with 13 bases between. CDR3 length: 15 amino acids. This chain's CDR3 is CASSPEGDHQETQYF. The CDR3 bases are TGTGCCAGCAGTCCGGAGGGGGACCACCAAGAGACCCAGTACTTC.

The V and J genes are TRBV15 and TRBJ1-2; 7 bases match TRBD1. Germline-derived CDR1 and CDR2 are LNHNV and YYDKDF (reference sequence). Losses at the gene ends were 3 bases for V and 0 bases for J; bases not matched to a gene: 4. This CDR3 contains 15 residues. CDR3 sequence: CATSRGDSPNYGYTF. Written as DNA, the CDR3 is TGTGCCACCAGCAGGGGGGACAGCCCTAACTATGGCTACACCTTC.

On this clonotype itself: As the CDR3 is not closed by the conserved phenylalanine or tryptophan, this likely results from a read error. The chain employs TRBV30 and TRBJ2-1, with TRBD2 identical over 9 bases. The CDR3 has 15 residues. CDR1 GTSNPN and CDR2 SVGIG come from the germline V gene (reference sequence). V trimming: 1 base; J trimming: 3 bases; junction bases outside the gene matches: 4. Here the CDR3 DNA reads TGTGCCTGGAGTGGTCTAGCGGGGTACTACAATGAGCAGTTCTCC. Its protein is CAWSGLAGYYNEQFS.

The V call is TRBV29-1, the J call TRBJ1-1, with 7 bases aligning to TRBD1. Germline V gene lookup returns CDR1 SQVTM and CDR2 ANQGSEA. This CDR3 region has 14 residues. Trimming took 5 bases from V and 0 from J; bases not matched to a gene: 6. The CDR3 loop reads CSVLGGPMNTEAFF. In DNA, the CDR3 is TGCAGCGTTTTAGGGGGCCCCATGAACACTGAAGCTTTCTTT.

This rearrangement joins TRBV20-1 to TRBJ2-1; the match to TRBD2 covers 7 bases. Germline CDR1 reads DFQATT; CDR2 reads SNEGSKA (reference sequence). The length of the CDR3 is 15 residues. J was trimmed by 4 bases and V by 3 bases; bases with no gene match: 9. DNA of the CDR3: TGCAGTGCTAGTTCCGGACTAGTCGGGTACAATGAGCAGTTCTTC. It translates to CSASSGLVGYNEQFF.

The CDR3 bases are TGTGCCAGTAGTATTATGGGGCTACATGGCTACACCTTC. This encodes CASSIMGLHGYTF. The chain employs TRBV19 and TRBJ1-2; D perhaps matches TRBD1 (5 bases). The CDR3 contains 13 residues. Between the trimmed V and J ends, which lost 3 bases and 6 bases, there was a span of 11 bases. Germline-derived CDR1 and CDR2 are LNHDA and SQIVND (reference sequence).

This chain joins TRBV13 and TRBJ1-4; no firm D call. The CDR3 extends over 13 amino acids. Germline CDR1 PRHDT, CDR2 FYEKMQ (reference sequence). The V end was cut by 4 bases, the J end by 6 bases, with 9 bases between. Here the CDR3 DNA reads TGTGCCAGCAGCTCCCCGTCGGATGAAAAACTGTTTTTT. It codes for CASSSPSDEKLFF.

The chain is built from TRBV20-1 and TRBJ1-2, with D uncertain. The CDR3 sequence is 14 residues long. The germline gives CDR1 DFQATT, CDR2 SNEGSKA (reference sequence). V was cut by 3 bases and J by 3 bases, with 14 bases left in between. CDR3 amino acids: CSARNLHLDYGYTF. For the CDR3, the DNA is TGCAGTGCTAGGAACCTACACTTAGACTATGGCTACACCTTC.

CDR3 region: CASTSPGLDQPQHF. As DNA, the CDR3 is TGTGCCAGCACCTCCCCGGGGCTTGATCAGCCCCAGCATTTT. The chain links TRBV28 to TRBJ1-5, with a tentative D call TRBD1 (5 bases). Germline-derived CDR1 and CDR2 are MDHEN and SYDVKM. The CDR3 runs 14 residues. V was pared by 7 bases and J by 5 bases, with 15 bases between. Filled out from reference TRBV28 and TRBJ1-5, the complete variable domain reads DVKVTQSSRYLVKRTGEKVFLECVQDMDHENMFWYRQDPGLGLRLIYFSYDVKMKEKGDIPEGYSVSREKKERFSLILESASTNQTSMYLCASTSPGLDQPQHFGDGTRLSIL.

This clonotype has just one count. The CDR3 nucleotides are TGTGCCAGCAGCACCACTAGCGGGAGTGACTACTCCTACGAGCAGTACTTC. Protein: CASSTTSGSDYSYEQYF. V and J are TRBV27 and TRBJ2-7; 11 bases align to TRBD2. J gave up 0 bases and V 6 bases, and 10 bases lay outside the gene matches. Germline V gives CDR1 MNHEY, CDR2 SMNVEV (reference sequence). CDR3 length equals 17 residues.

The rearrangement uses TRBV3-1 and TRBJ2-7; D uncertain. Germline V gene sequence: CDR1 LGHDT, CDR2 YNNKEL (reference sequence). CDR3 size: 13 residues. V dropped 1 base and J dropped 7 bases, with 11 bases sitting between them. The chain's CDR3 is CASSQGTGSEQYF. CDR3 coding DNA: TGTGCCAGCAGCCAAGGTACCGGATCAGAGCAGTACTTC.

CDR3 sequence (DNA): TGCAGCGTCCAATGGGGGGGGGCCGTAGACACCGGGGAGCTGTTTTTT. Translating it yields CSVQWGGAVDTGELFF. The rearrangement joins TRBV29-1 to TRBJ2-2, with D perhaps TRBD2 (7 bases). Trimming removed 6 bases at V and 3 bases at J, with 20 bases between. The CDR3 loop spans 16 amino acids. Germline V CDR1 and CDR2: SQVTM, ANQGSEA.

The CDR3: CASSFGLGNSPLHF. The CDR3 nucleotides are TGTGCCAGCAGTTTCGGTTTGGGGAATTCACCCCTCCACTTT. The chain couples TRBV6-5 to TRBJ1-6, with D hard to call. CDR1 is MNHEY, CDR2 SVGAGI, per germline. V shed 4 bases and J shed 7 bases, with 11 bases lying between them. The CDR3 sequence is 14 residues long.

This sequence joins TRBV20-1 and TRBJ2-1; maybe TRBD1 (5 bases). CDR3 length: 13 amino acids. V lost 5 bases and J lost 4, with 12 bases in between. Germline V CDR1 and CDR2: DFQATT, SNEGSKA (reference sequence). CDR3 amino acids: CSAQVGPYNEQFF. In nucleotides, the CDR3 is TGCAGTGCTCAAGTGGGGCCGTACAATGAGCAGTTCTTC.

This chain uses TRBV19 with TRBJ2-3, with 8 bases lining up with TRBD1. The germline V gene has CDR1 LNHDA and CDR2 SQIVND (reference sequence). V was pared by 5 bases and J by 1 base, with 11 bases of the junction left unmatched. The CDR3 contains 17 residues. CDR3 amino acids: CASSALDRGKRTDTQYF. In nucleotides, the CDR3 is TGTGCCAGTAGTGCGTTAGACAGGGGAAAGCGCACAGATACGCAGTATTTT.

The CDR3 nucleotides read TGCGCCAGCAGCTTGGTGGGCGTCTCGGACGAGCAGTACTTC. It yields the protein CASSLVGVSDEQYF. This chain uses TRBV5-1 with TRBJ2-7; unclear D gene. This CDR3 has 14 residues. V was cut by 0 bases and J by 5 bases, with 12 bases left in between. CDR1 is SGHRS and CDR2 is YFSETQ in the germline V gene.

This chain uses TRBV7-9 with TRBJ2-1; D ambiguous. The V end lost 0 bases, the J end lost 10 bases, and 10 bases lay between the germline ends. The CDR3 totals 13 residues. From germline, CDR1 is SEHNR and CDR2 FQNEAQ (reference sequence). CDR3 sequence (DNA): TGTGCCAGCAGCTTAGCGGATCTGGGGGAGCAGTTCTTC. The encoded protein is CASSLADLGEQFF.

The chain recombines TRBV5-6 with TRBJ2-7; 10 bases are shared with TRBD2. Germline CDR1 SGHDT, CDR2 YYEEEE. Unmatched junction bases numbered 4, after V lost 4 bases and J lost 3 bases. The CDR3 loop spans 14 amino acids. The CDR3 is CASSPSGSVYEQYF. In DNA, the CDR3 is TGTGCCAGCAGCCCTAGCGGGAGCGTCTACGAGCAGTACTTC.

The V and J genes are TRBV5-6 and TRBJ1-1; D is possibly TRBD1 (5 bases). Per germline, CDR1 SGHDT and CDR2 YYEEEE. The CDR3 loop spans 14 amino acids. V shed 4 bases and J shed 6 bases, with 16 bases lying between them. CDR3 nucleotides: TGTGCCAGCAGCGAAGGGACGGGAGGTGCTGAAGCTTTCTTT. Translation: CASSEGTGGAEAFF. Using reference TRBV5-6 and TRBJ1-1 for the parts outside the CDR3, the full variable domain is DAGVTQSPTHLIKTRGQQVTLRCSPKSGHDTVSWYQQALGQGPQFIFQYYEEEERQRGNFPDRFSGHQFPNYSSELNVNALLLGDSALYLCASSEGTGGAEAFFGQGTRLTVV.

This clonotype was recorded once. CDR3 bases: TGTGCCAGCAGCTTTCCGCCGGGGCTAGCGGGACGCGAGCAGTACTTC. It codes for CASSFPPGLAGREQYF. V gene TRBV7-9 combines with J gene TRBJ2-7; 9 bases align to TRBD2. This CDR3 has 16 residues. V shed 3 bases, J shed 6 bases, and the junction held 12 bases outside the gene matches. Germline assignment: CDR1 SEHNR and CDR2 FQNEAQ (reference sequence).

The genes are TRBV30 and TRBJ2-5; 9 nucleotides agree with TRBD2. Germline values: CDR1 GTSNPN, CDR2 SVGIG (reference sequence). The CDR3 contains 15 residues. Trimming took 1 base from V and 4 from J; bases not matched to a gene: 7. The CDR3 DNA is TGTGCCTGGAGTGGTTGGGCGGGGGGGGTAGAGACCCAGTACTTC. Amino acid sequence: CAWSGWAGGVETQYF.